This TCR beta chain was observed in a study of blood T cell repertoires in COVID-19. The CDR3 totals 12 residues. Germline V CDR1 and CDR2: GTSNPN, SVGIG (reference sequence). With 3 bases removed from V and 4 bases from J, the gap between germline ends came to 10 bases. Profiling relied on immunoSEQ multiplex PCR, and the TCRdb table lists in-frame clones only, not all of them. The sample consists of 130,000 to 150,000 clones, approximately 92% of them appearing once. The TCR originated in a young man with COVID-19, enrolled during active disease. The V and J genes are TRBV30 and TRBJ2-7; D is possibly TRBD2 (6 bases). The sequenced sample consisted of peripheral blood. The CDR3 coding sequence is TGTGCCTGGAGCGCTAGCGCTTACGAGCAGTACTTC. This encodes CAWSASAYEQYF.